The sample holds a few counts of the clone carrying this T cell receptor beta chain. The antigen is not known. Documented time point: patch test 1, 2 weeks after DPC sensitization. Sample treatment: therapeutic diphenylcyclopropenone sensitization with weekly scalp DPC. The sample belongs to a study of human T cells and chemical hapten exposure. Looking at the study overall: There were weekly diphenylcyclopropenone doses to the scalp for patients throughout the roughly 25-week study. Study results and caveats: As patch test score rose, PT1 expanded TCR counts tended to rise as well.

V dropped 0 bases and J dropped 6 bases, with 8 bases sitting between them. Germline-derived CDR1 and CDR2 are ENHRY and SYGVKD. The CDR3 contains 13 residues. Per the original data handling: From about 22,000 to 700,000 TCRs were found per sample, with a median of approximately 96,000. TCRdb called the RACE reads again in MiXCR, with one record for every CDR3 protein. What appears here as the V and J calls and clone size reflects TCRdb's work, not the paper's. This table has around 120,000 distinct CDR3 sequences, about an eighth appearing once. The gene calls are TRBV10-3 and TRBJ1-2; D call uncertain. The receptor was isolated from a man aged 18 to 29 with alopecia areata. Some clones in this sample may be carry-over from other donors' samples. Sequenced here: whole blood, sampled in connection with sensitization to the hapten diphenylcyclopropenone (DPC). CDR3 sequence (DNA): TGTGCCATCAGTGAGTCTTGGGAGGATGGCTACACCTTC. Amino acid sequence: CAISESWEDGYTF.